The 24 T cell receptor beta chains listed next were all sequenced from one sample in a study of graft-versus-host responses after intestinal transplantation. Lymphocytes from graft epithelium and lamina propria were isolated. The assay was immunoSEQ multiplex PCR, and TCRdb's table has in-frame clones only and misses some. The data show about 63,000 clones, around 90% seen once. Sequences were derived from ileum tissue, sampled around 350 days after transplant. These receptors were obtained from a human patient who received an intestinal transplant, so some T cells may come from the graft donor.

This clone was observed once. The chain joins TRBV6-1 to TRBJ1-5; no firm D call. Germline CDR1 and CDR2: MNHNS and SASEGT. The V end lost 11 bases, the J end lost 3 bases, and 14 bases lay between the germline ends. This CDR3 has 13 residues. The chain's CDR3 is CAHRRGPNQPQHF. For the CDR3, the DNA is TGTGCCCACAGAAGAGGGCCCAATCAGCCCCAGCATTTT.

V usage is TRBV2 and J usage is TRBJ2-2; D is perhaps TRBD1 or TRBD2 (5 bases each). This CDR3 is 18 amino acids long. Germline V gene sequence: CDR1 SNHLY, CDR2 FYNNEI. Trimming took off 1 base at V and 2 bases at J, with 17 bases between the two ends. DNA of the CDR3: TGTGCCAGCAGTGAAGATGGGACCCAGAGGGGTAACACCGGGGAGCTGTTTTTT. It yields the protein CASSEDGTQRGNTGELFF.

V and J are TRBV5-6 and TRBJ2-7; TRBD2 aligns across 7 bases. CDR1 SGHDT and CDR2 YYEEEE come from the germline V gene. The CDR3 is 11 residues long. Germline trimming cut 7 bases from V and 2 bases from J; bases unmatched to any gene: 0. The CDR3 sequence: CASGRAYEQYF. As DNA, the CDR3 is TGTGCCAGCGGGAGGGCCTACGAGCAGTACTTC.

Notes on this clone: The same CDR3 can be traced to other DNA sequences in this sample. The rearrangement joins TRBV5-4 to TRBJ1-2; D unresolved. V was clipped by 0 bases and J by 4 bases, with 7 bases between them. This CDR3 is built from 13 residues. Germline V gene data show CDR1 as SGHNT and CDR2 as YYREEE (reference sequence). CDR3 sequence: CASSLDSSYGYTF. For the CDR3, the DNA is TGTGCCAGCAGCTTGGACAGCTCCTATGGCTACACCTTC.

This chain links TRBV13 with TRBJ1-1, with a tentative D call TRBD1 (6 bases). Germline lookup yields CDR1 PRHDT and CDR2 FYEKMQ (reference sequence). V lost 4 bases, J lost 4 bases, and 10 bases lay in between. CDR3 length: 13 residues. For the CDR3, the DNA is TGTGCCAGCAGCTCGGACAGACCCACTGAAGCTTTCTTT. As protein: CASSSDRPTEAFF.

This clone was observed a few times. The CDR3 loop reads CASSLDRDRGHEQYF. CDR3 DNA sequence: TGCGCCAGCAGCCTTGACCGGGACAGGGGCCACGAGCAGTACTTC. The chain is built from TRBV5-1 and TRBJ2-7, with 10 bases lining up with TRBD1. The germline V gene encodes CDR1 SGHRS and CDR2 YFSETQ. CDR3 size: 15 residues. The V gene end was trimmed by 4 bases and the J gene end by 5 bases; junction bases not matched to a gene: 9.

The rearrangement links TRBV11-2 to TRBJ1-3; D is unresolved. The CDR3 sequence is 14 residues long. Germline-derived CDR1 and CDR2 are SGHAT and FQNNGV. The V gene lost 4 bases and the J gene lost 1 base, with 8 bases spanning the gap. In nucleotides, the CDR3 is TGTGCCAGCAGCTATGGTTCTTCTGGAAACACCATATATTTT. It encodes CASSYGSSGNTIYF.

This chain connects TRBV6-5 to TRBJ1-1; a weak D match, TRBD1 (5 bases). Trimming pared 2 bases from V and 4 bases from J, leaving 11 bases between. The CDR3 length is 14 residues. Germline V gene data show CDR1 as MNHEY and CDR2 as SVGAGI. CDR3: CASSYIRRGTEAFF. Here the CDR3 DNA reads TGTGCCAGCAGTTACATCCGTAGGGGCACTGAAGCTTTCTTT.

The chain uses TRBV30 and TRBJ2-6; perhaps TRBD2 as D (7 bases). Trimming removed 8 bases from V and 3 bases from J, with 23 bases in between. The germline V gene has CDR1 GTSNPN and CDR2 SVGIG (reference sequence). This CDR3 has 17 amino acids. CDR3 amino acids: CAGGDGGLFNGANVLTF. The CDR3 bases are TGTGCCGGCGGGGACGGGGGGCTCTTTAATGGGGCCAACGTCCTGACTTTC.

The CDR3 DNA reads TGTGCCAGCAGCCAAGCCTCTAGGCTGGCGGCAGATACGCAGTATTTT. Protein product: CASSQASRLAADTQYF. The J gene is TRBJ2-3, the V gene TRBV4-2; D is unclear. Trimming cost V 1 base and J 4 bases, with 15 bases left between them. The CDR3 covers 16 residues. CDR1 LGHNA and CDR2 YNFKEQ come from the germline V gene.

As DNA, the CDR3 is TGTGCCAGCAGACGGAAAGATACGCAGTATTTT. Its protein is CASRRKDTQYF. The chain combines TRBV6-5 with TRBJ2-3; D gene ambiguous. The V end was cut by 6 bases, the J end by 5 bases, with 6 bases between. The V gene's germline CDR1 is MNHEY and CDR2 SVGAGI. The CDR3 sequence is 11 residues long.

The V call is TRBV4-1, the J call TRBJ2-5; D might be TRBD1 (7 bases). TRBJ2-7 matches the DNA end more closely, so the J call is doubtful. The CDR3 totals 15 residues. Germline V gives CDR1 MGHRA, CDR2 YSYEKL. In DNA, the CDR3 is TGCGCCAGCAGCCAGACGGAGGGACAGTCCTACGAGCAGTACTTC. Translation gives CASSQTEGQSYEQYF.

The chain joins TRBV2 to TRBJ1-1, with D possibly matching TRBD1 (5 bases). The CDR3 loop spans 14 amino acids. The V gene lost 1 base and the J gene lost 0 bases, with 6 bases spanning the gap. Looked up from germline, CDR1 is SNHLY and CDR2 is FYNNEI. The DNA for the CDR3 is TGTGCCAGCAGTGAAGGGGGCATGAACACTGAAGCTTTCTTT. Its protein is CASSEGGMNTEAFF.

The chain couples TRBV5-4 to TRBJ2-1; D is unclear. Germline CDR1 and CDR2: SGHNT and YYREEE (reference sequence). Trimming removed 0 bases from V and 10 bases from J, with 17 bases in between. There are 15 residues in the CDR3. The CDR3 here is CASSLGFLRTSEQFF. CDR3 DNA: TGTGCCAGCAGCTTGGGATTCCTCAGGACCAGCGAGCAGTTCTTC.

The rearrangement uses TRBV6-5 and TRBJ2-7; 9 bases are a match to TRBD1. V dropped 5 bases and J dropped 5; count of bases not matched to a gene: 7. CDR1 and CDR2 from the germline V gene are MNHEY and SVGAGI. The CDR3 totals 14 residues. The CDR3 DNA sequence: TGTGCCAGCAGTGTCGGACAGGGGACAAACGAGCAGTACTTC. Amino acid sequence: CASSVGQGTNEQYF.

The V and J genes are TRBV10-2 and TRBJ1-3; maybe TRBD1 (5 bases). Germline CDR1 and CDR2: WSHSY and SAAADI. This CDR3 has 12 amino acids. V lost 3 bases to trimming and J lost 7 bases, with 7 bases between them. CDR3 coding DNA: TGCGCCAGCAGTGAATGGGGCAACACCATATATTTT. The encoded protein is CASSEWGNTIYF.

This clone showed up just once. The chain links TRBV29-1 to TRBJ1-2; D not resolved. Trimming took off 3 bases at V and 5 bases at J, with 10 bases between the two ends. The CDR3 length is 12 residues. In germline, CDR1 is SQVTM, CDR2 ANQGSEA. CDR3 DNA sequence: TGCAGCGTTGACCCAGGCGATTATGGCTACACCTTC. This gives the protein CSVDPGDYGYTF. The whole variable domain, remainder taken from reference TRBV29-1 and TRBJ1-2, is SAVISQKPSRDICQRGTSLTIQCQVDSQVTMMFWYRQQPGQSLTLIATANQGSEATYESGFVIDKFPISRPNLTFSTLTVSNMSPEDSSIYLCSVDPGDYGYTFGSGTRLTVV.

The CDR3 sequence: CASSVHGGTTDTQYF. CDR3 sequence (DNA): TGTGCCAGCAGCGTACATGGGGGTACCACAGATACGCAGTATTTT. The gene calls are TRBV9 and TRBJ2-3; D is possibly TRBD1 or TRBD2 (5 bases each). V dropped 1 base and J dropped 2 bases, with 11 bases sitting between them. The CDR3 totals 15 residues. From germline, CDR1 is SGDLS and CDR2 YYNGEE.

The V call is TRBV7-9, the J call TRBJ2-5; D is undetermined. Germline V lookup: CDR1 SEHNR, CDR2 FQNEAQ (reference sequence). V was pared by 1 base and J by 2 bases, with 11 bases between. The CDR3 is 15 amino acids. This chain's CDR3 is CASSLGSPFQETQYF. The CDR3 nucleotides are TGTGCCAGCAGCTTAGGGTCGCCCTTTCAAGAGACCCAGTACTTC.

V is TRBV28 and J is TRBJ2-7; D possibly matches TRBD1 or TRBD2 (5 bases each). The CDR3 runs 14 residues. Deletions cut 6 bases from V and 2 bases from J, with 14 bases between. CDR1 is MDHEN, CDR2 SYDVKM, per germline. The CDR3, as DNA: TGTGCCAGCAGACCGGGACCTTTTACCTACGAGCAGTACTTC. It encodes CASRPGPFTYEQYF.

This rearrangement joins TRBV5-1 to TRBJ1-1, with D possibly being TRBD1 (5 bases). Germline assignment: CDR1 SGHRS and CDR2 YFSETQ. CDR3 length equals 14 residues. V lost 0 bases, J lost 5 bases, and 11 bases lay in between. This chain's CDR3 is CASSLGQGGTEAFF. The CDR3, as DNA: TGCGCCAGCAGCTTGGGGCAGGGAGGAACTGAAGCTTTCTTT.

CDR3 sequence (DNA): TGTGCCACAAGCGGGCGGGTCAACTATGGCTACACCTTC. It is translated as CATSGRVNYGYTF. The V call is TRBV6-5, the J call TRBJ1-2, with D unclear. V lost 10 bases and J lost 2, with 14 bases in between. CDR1 MNHEY and CDR2 SVGAGI come from the germline V gene. This CDR3 has 13 amino acids.

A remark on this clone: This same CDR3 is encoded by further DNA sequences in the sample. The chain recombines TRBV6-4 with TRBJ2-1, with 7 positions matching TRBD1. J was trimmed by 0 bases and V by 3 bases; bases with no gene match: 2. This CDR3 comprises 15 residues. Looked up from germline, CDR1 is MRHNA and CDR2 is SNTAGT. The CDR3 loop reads CASSEQGSSYNEQFF. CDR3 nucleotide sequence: TGTGCCAGCAGTGAACAGGGGAGCTCCTACAATGAGCAGTTCTTC.

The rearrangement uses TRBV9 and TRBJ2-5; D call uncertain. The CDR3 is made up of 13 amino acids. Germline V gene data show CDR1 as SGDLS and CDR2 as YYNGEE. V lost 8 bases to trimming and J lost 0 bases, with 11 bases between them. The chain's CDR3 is CASPPYHQETQYF. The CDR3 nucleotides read TGTGCCAGTCCCCCTTACCACCAAGAGACCCAGTACTTC.